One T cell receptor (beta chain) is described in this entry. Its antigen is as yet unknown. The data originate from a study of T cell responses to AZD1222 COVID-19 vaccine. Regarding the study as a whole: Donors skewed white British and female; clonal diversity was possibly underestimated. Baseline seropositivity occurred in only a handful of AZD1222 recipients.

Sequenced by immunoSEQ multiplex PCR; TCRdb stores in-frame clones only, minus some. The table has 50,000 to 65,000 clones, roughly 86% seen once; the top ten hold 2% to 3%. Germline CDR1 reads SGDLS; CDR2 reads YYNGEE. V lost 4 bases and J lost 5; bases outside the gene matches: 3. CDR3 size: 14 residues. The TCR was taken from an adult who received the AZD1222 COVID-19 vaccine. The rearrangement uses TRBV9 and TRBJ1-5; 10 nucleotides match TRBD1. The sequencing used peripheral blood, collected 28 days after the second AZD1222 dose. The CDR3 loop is CASSKGQGDQPQHF. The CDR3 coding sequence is TGTGCCAGCAGCAAAGGACAGGGGGATCAGCCCCAGCATTTT.